These 30 T cell receptor beta chains share one sample of origin, sequenced in a study of T-cell reconstitution after alpha-beta-depleted transplantation in children listed by TCRdb under 2016. Libraries were prepared through PCR. The sample was run on an Illumina HiSeq 2500. TCR libraries were prepared with molecular barcoding, using unique molecular identifiers to normalize TCRbeta repertoire quantification. Starting from the raw public reads, TCRdb applied fastp trimming at Q25, assembled clones with MiXCR and retained in-frame beta chains. Identical CDR3 protein sequences are pooled into one entry, listed with their most common genes and DNA. In all, the sample holds about 240,000 distinct CDR3 sequences, and more than 10% of those were seen once. Around 2.8% of the sample is held by the ten biggest clonotypes. The starting material was PBMCs from the stem cell graft donor, obtained from the stem cell graft. Source of these receptors: a human donor who donated a stem cell graft to a child with acute lymphoblastic leukemia.

This clonotype was seen many times. The V call is TRBV5-1, the J call TRBJ2-5; no reliable D call. The CDR3 has 11 amino acids. Trimming took 4 bases from V and 3 from J, leaving 4 bases between them. The germline V gene has CDR1 SGHRS and CDR2 YFSETQ. For the CDR3, the DNA is TGCGCCAGCAGCGTTGAAGAGACCCAGTACTTC. Translated, it gives CASSVEETQYF. Supplemented by reference TRBV5-1 and TRBJ2-5, the full variable domain reads KAGVTQTPRYLIKTRGQQVTLSCSPISGHRSVSWYQQTPGQGLQFLFEYFSETQRNKGNFPGRFSGRQFSNSRSEMNVSTLELGDSALYLCASSVEETQYFGPGTRLLVL.

The table lists this clonotype with many counts. The rearrangement joins TRBV29-1 to TRBJ2-5; no clear D. The CDR3 has 13 amino acids. V lost 4 bases to trimming and J lost 4 bases, with 13 bases between them. Germline assignment: CDR1 SQVTM and CDR2 ANQGSEA. CDR3 nucleotide sequence: TGCAGCGTTGGCAGCAGGATCGGAGAGACCCAGTACTTC. This sequence encodes CSVGSRIGETQYF. Complete variable domain (other parts from reference TRBV29-1 and TRBJ2-5): SAVISQKPSRDICQRGTSLTIQCQVDSQVTMMFWYRQQPGQSLTLIATANQGSEATYESGFVIDKFPISRPNLTFSTLTVSNMSPEDSSIYLCSVGSRIGETQYFGPGTRLLVL.

As for this clonotype: A much more abundant neighbour one base away suggests this may be a read error. The chain is built from TRBV7-9 and TRBJ1-3; D remains ambiguous. Germline V gives CDR1 SEHNR, CDR2 FQNEAQ (reference sequence). The CDR3 contains 11 residues. The DNA for the CDR3 is TGTGCCCGCAGCCCAGGAAACACCATATATTTT. Translating it yields CARSPGNTIYF.

This sequence joins TRBV4-2 and TRBJ2-5, with D tentatively TRBD2 (6 bases). Germline lookup yields CDR1 LGHNA and CDR2 YNFKEQ. The ends were cut back, 6 bases at V and 13 bases at J, with 15 bases in the middle. The CDR3 totals 11 residues. CDR3 DNA: TGTGCCAGCAGGCTGGAGGGGAGGTTGTACTTC. Translated, it gives CASRLEGRLYF.

Points on this clonotype: A much larger clone sits a single nucleotide away, making a read error possible. V usage is TRBV6-1 and J usage is TRBJ1-2, with a weak D call TRBD1 (6 bases). This CDR3 comprises 14 residues. Per the germline V gene, CDR1 is MNHNS and CDR2 is SASEGT. Trimming cost V 0 bases and J 4 bases, with 9 bases left between them. For the CDR3, the DNA is TGTGCCAGCAGTGAAGCGACAGGCCTCTATGGCTACACCTTC. Its protein product is CASSEATGLYGYTF.

This clonotype was found many times. The chain combines TRBV28 with TRBJ2-3; D is unclear. Germline assignment: CDR1 MDHEN and CDR2 SYDVKM. CDR3 length: 13 amino acids. Trimming cost V 5 bases and J 6 bases, with 12 bases left between them. The CDR3 bases are TGTGCCAGCAGTCCTGCCAGTCGTGATACGCAGTATTTT. This translates into CASSPASRDTQYF.

Many counts were recorded for this clonotype. The chain uses TRBV29-1 and TRBJ2-2; D is unclear. CDR1 is SQVTM, CDR2 ANQGSEA, per germline. CDR3 length: 13 residues. The V gene lost 6 bases and the J gene lost 0 bases, with 8 bases spanning the gap. This CDR3 reads CSVLTANTGELFF. In nucleotides, the CDR3 is TGCAGCGTCTTGACGGCGAACACCGGGGAGCTGTTTTTT.

A word on this clonotype: This sequence may be a read error, since a much larger clone differs from it by one base. It is likely a read error, because the conserved phenylalanine at the end of the CDR3 is missing. This chain joins TRBV5-5 and TRBJ2-2; maybe TRBD1 (5 bases). CDR1 SGHKS and CDR2 YYEKEE come from the germline V gene (reference sequence). This CDR3 is 15 amino acids long. V shed 2 bases and J shed 1 base, with 9 bases lying between them. The chain's CDR3 is CASSLNTGNTGELFL. CDR3 coding DNA: TGTGCCAGCAGCTTAAACACAGGGAACACCGGGGAGCTGTTTCTT.

Many counts were recorded for this clonotype. This chain uses TRBV28 with TRBJ1-5, with 7 bases lining up with TRBD1. Germline CDR1 reads MDHEN; CDR2 reads SYDVKM. Trimming cost V 4 bases and J 0 bases; bases outside gene matches: 12. The CDR3 runs to 18 residues. CDR3 sequence (DNA): TGTGCCAGCAGTTCTTTGACCGGGACAGCATATAGCAATCAGCCCCAGCATTTT. This translates into CASSSLTGTAYSNQPQHF. Looking up the rest from reference TRBV28 and TRBJ1-5 gives the full variable domain: DVKVTQSSRYLVKRTGEKVFLECVQDMDHENMFWYRQDPGLGLRLIYFSYDVKMKEKGDIPEGYSVSREKKERFSLILESASTNQTSMYLCASSSLTGTAYSNQPQHFGDGTRLSIL.

This clonotype was observed many times. V is TRBV7-2 and J is TRBJ2-3, with D perhaps assigned TRBD1 or TRBD2 (5 bases each). Germline CDR1 is SGHTA and CDR2 is FQGNSA. V dropped 8 bases and J dropped 1 base, with 10 bases sitting between them. This CDR3 contains 13 residues. The CDR3 bases are TGTGCCAGCTCGGGACCGCGCACAGATACGCAGTATTTT. It yields the protein CASSGPRTDTQYF.

This clonotype was seen ten or more times. DNA for the CDR3: TGTGCCAGCATAGCGGGAGCCGGGGTCCAAGAGACCCAGTACTTC. This codes for CASIAGAGVQETQYF. V gene TRBV2 combines with J gene TRBJ2-5, with TRBD2 matching over 9 bases. V gave up 7 bases and J gave up 1 base; unmatched junction bases: 7. Looked up from germline, CDR1 is SNHLY and CDR2 is FYNNEI. This CDR3 has 15 amino acids.

This clonotype was detected ten times or more. J is TRBJ2-1 and V is TRBV2; TRBD2 agrees at 13 bases. CDR3 length: 16 amino acids. Germline V lookup: CDR1 SNHLY, CDR2 FYNNEI. Trimming at V came to 8 bases and at J to 4 bases, leaving 8 bases not matched to a gene. The CDR3 protein is CASLKGLAGAYNEQFF. The CDR3 DNA reads as TGTGCCAGCCTGAAAGGACTAGCGGGAGCGTACAATGAGCAGTTCTTC.

The sample holds many counts of this clonotype. This chain's CDR3 is CASSEGVVGTGHEKLFF. The CDR3, as DNA: TGTGCCAGCAGTGAAGGGGTGGTCGGGACAGGCCATGAAAAACTGTTTTTT. The rearrangement uses TRBV2 and TRBJ1-4; 8 bases map to TRBD1. The CDR3 extends over 17 amino acids. The V gene's germline CDR1 is SNHLY and CDR2 FYNNEI. Trimming at V came to 1 base and at J to 6 bases, leaving 10 bases not matched to a gene.

This clonotype was counted once. The chain combines TRBV5-3 with TRBJ1-2; D possibly corresponds to TRBD1 (6 bases). TRBV5-3 is noted as an ORF with a role that remains uncertain. There are 12 residues in the CDR3. V lost 6 bases and J lost 8, with 14 bases in between. The CDR3, as DNA: TGTGCCAGAATTCTGGACAGTTGCGGCTACACCTTC. Its protein product is CARILDSCGYTF.

There are many counts of this clonotype. The V and J genes are TRBV7-8 and TRBJ1-5, with TRBD1 identical over 8 bases. CDR3 length: 16 amino acids. J lost 1 base, V lost 4 bases, and 6 bases had no gene match. The germline gives CDR1 SGHVS, CDR2 FQNEAQ. DNA for the CDR3: TGTGCCAGCAGCTCCCGACAGGGGAAGAGCAATCAGCCCCAGCATTTT. Translated: CASSSRQGKSNQPQHF.

This clonotype was picked up many times. The rearrangement uses TRBV5-1 and TRBJ2-2; TRBD2 matches at 8 bases. Trimming cost V 4 bases and J 0 bases; bases outside gene matches: 5. This CDR3 has 16 amino acids. CDR1 is SGHRS and CDR2 is YFSETQ in the germline V gene. The CDR3 sequence: CASSLQAGANTGELFF. CDR3 coding DNA: TGCGCCAGCAGCCTCCAAGCGGGGGCGAACACCGGGGAGCTGTTTTTT.

This clonotype was detected ten times or more. The rearrangement joins TRBV6-2 or TRBV6-3 to TRBJ2-7, with D tentatively TRBD2 (5 bases). The CDR3 covers 13 residues. Germline values: CDR1 MNHEY, CDR2 SVGEGT. V dropped 0 bases and J dropped 6 bases, with 9 bases sitting between them. For the CDR3, the DNA is TGTGCCAGCAGTTACTCTGCCCGGGGCGAGCAGTACTTC. Residues: CASSYSARGEQYF.

This clonotype has at least ten counts. The rearrangement links TRBV6-6 to TRBJ1-5, with D tentatively TRBD1 (6 bases). Trimming removed 4 bases at V and 15 bases at J, with 19 bases between. Germline loops: CDR1 MNHNY, CDR2 SVGAGI (reference sequence). The CDR3 is 13 residues long. The CDR3 loop is CASSSRDIYAGHF. The CDR3 region has the DNA TGTGCCAGCAGTTCTCGGGACATATACGCAGGGCATTTT.

This clonotype was recorded at least ten times. The rearrangement joins TRBV29-1 to TRBJ2-1; D is unresolved. Looked up from germline, CDR1 is SQVTM and CDR2 is ANQGSEA. This CDR3 spans 12 amino acids. With 6 bases removed from V and 2 bases from J, the gap between germline ends came to 8 bases. In nucleotides, the CDR3 is TGCAGCGTCCACACAGCCTACAATGAGCAGTTCTTC. Amino acid sequence: CSVHTAYNEQFF.

In its sample, this clonotype was seen many times. The rearrangement uses TRBV24-1 and TRBJ2-3; D may be TRBD1 (6 bases). The germline V gene has CDR1 KGHDR and CDR2 SFDVKD. This CDR3 is 13 amino acids long. V was shortened by 9 bases and J by 2 bases, with 11 bases between the two germline ends. CDR3 DNA: TGTGCCACCCTGGACAGCCTCACAGATACGCAGTATTTT. The encoded protein is CATLDSLTDTQYF.

The chain is built from TRBV28 and TRBJ1-1, with no clear D. The CDR3 has 18 amino acids. Trimming left V 1 base short and J 5 bases short, with 23 bases between. Germline CDR1 is MDHEN and CDR2 is SYDVKM. CDR3 sequence: CASSLSFFREGIGTEAFF. CDR3 coding DNA: TGTGCCAGCAGTTTATCGTTCTTTCGAGAAGGGATTGGTACTGAAGCTTTCTTT.

The chain recombines TRBV27 with TRBJ2-7; 7 bases fit TRBD1. CDR3 length: 15 amino acids. V shed 4 bases and J 2 bases; nucleotides not matched to a gene: 8. In germline, CDR1 is MNHEY, CDR2 SMNVEV (reference sequence). CDR3 in DNA: TGTGCCAGCAGTTCCCCTCGACAGGGAGCCTACGAGCAGTACTTC. Protein sequence: CASSSPRQGAYEQYF.

This clonotype was detected ten times or more. The gene calls are TRBV10-3 and TRBJ2-5; D is unresolved. V dropped 0 bases and J dropped 5 bases, with 16 bases sitting between them. Looked up from germline, CDR1 is ENHRY and CDR2 is SYGVKD. CDR3 size: 16 residues. CDR3 in amino acids: CAISESTLAGGETQYF. In DNA, the CDR3 is TGTGCCATCAGTGAGTCGACGCTTGCAGGTGGGGAGACCCAGTACTTC.

About this clonotype: Compared with germline, one end of the junction differs, possibly owing to a read error. The rearrangement joins TRBV5-1 to TRBJ2-1; weak D call: TRBD2 (6 bases). The CDR3 totals 15 residues. Germline V gene data show CDR1 as SGHRS and CDR2 as YFSETQ. The CDR3 DNA reads as TGCGCCAGCAGCGGTGGGACTCATTCCTACAATGAGCATTTCTTC. Protein product: CASSGGTHSYNEHFF.

This clonotype was recorded at least ten times. The chain couples TRBV5-6 to TRBJ1-1; D is uncertain. Germline V CDR1 and CDR2: SGHDT, YYEEEE. The CDR3 sequence is 15 residues long. Trimming cost V 0 bases and J 0 bases, with 9 bases left between them. Written as DNA, the CDR3 is TGTGCCAGCAGCTTGGTCGCCAGATTGAACACTGAAGCTTTCTTT. Translation: CASSLVARLNTEAFF.

This clonotype was detected once. The CDR3 here is CASSVSGQGSNYGYTF. DNA of the CDR3: TGTGCCAGTAGTGTCTCCGGACAGGGCTCTAACTATGGCTACACCTTC. The chain employs TRBV19 and TRBJ1-2; 8 nucleotides match TRBD1. This CDR3 contains 16 residues. J was trimmed by 0 bases and V by 5 bases; bases with no gene match: 8. Germline V gives CDR1 LNHDA, CDR2 SQIVND (reference sequence).

Many counts were recorded for this clonotype. The rearrangement joins TRBV15 to TRBJ2-7, with 7 bases matching TRBD2. The V gene end was trimmed by 5 bases and the J gene end by 2 bases; junction bases not matched to a gene: 9. CDR1 LNHNV and CDR2 YYDKDF come from the germline V gene (reference sequence). The CDR3 is 15 amino acids. CDR3 sequence (DNA): TGTGCCACCAGCCCATCGGCTAGCGGAGCCTACGAGCAGTACTTC. Its protein product is CATSPSASGAYEQYF.

The chain joins TRBV19 to TRBJ1-2; D is possibly TRBD1 (5 bases). V lost 6 bases, J lost 6 bases, and 23 bases lay in between. The CDR3 has 16 residues. In germline, CDR1 is LNHDA, CDR2 SQIVND (reference sequence). In DNA form, the CDR3 reads TGTGCCAGTAGAACTTTACAGCGGATCGGGACTGATGGCTACACCTTC. Translation: CASRTLQRIGTDGYTF. The complete variable domain, with remaining parts taken from reference TRBV19 and TRBJ1-2, reads DGGITQSPKYLFRKEGQNVTLSCEQNLNHDAMYWYRQDPGQGLRLIYYSQIVNDFQKGDIAEGYSVSREKKESFPLTVTSAQKNPTAFYLCASRTLQRIGTDGYTFGSGTRLTVV.

The table lists this clonotype with many counts. The genes are TRBV5-1 and TRBJ2-7; D possibly corresponds to TRBD1 (5 bases). CDR3 length: 13 amino acids. V lost 4 bases and J lost 4, with 12 bases in between. Germline assignment: CDR1 SGHRS and CDR2 YFSETQ. CDR3 region: CASSDQGKYEQYF. The CDR3 DNA reads TGCGCCAGCAGCGATCAGGGAAAGTACGAGCAGTACTTC.

This clonotype was seen repeatedly, ten times or more. The rearrangement joins TRBV5-1 to TRBJ2-6; possibly TRBD1 for D (6 bases). V dropped 0 bases and J dropped 4 bases, with 14 bases sitting between them. Germline CDR1 and CDR2: SGHRS and YFSETQ. This CDR3 has 17 amino acids. CDR3 in DNA: TGCGCCAGCAGCTTGGGAGTTTCAGGGGACGGGGCCAACGTCCTGACTTTC. Amino acids: CASSLGVSGDGANVLTF.